A selection of T cell receptor beta chains follows, all from one sample in a study of control samples from healthy donors and cancer patients. Assay: immunoSEQ multiplex PCR; the TCRdb copy retains only in-frame clones and omits some. Of approximately 150,000 clones listed, approximately 94% are singletons. Material: blood. Source of these receptors: a man between 40 and 49 years old in good health. Both conserved end residues are part of each CDR3. Fields, in order: CDR3 length, D gene, clone size, V gene, CDR3 protein. A D gene is named only where the DNA matches it firmly. Clone size appears in some rows only: once, few, many, or a class for an expanded clone.

16,NA,NA,TRBV7-6,CASSLNRRGLNTEAFF
13,NA,NA,TRBV27,CASSLQAHQPQHF
15,TRBD1,NA,TRBV5-8,CASSFGTGRTGELFF
13,NA,NA,TRBV10-3,CAISLIGNSPLHF
19,NA,NA,TRBV4-1,CASSQVFYRGGRPKSPLHF
15,TRBD1,NA,TRBV28,CASYPRTGTNTEAFF
14,NA,medium-sized,TRBV6-4,CASSDSGGTDTQYF
16,NA,once,TRBV28,CASSLSASLAVNEQYF
17,NA,NA,TRBV4-1,CASSRPPGGSPTGELFF
15,TRBD1,NA,TRBV5-1,CASSFSGQEGTEAFF
14,NA,NA,TRBV19,CASSLRQTNEKLFF
15,NA,NA,TRBV19,CATAWTGKRGSPLHF
12,NA,NA,TRBV11-2,CASSLVGTEQYF
13,NA,NA,TRBV6-5,CASSTQRNTEAFF
14,NA,NA,TRBV6-5,CASSLDGGQETQYF
13,NA,NA,TRBV5-8,CASSLIRDYGYTF
16,TRBD1,NA,TRBV14,CASSQDLGQANEKLFF
16,TRBD1,NA,TRBV5-1,CASSLLGQGNTGELFF
14,NA,NA,TRBV5-1,CASSLELGSYEQYF